The 10 T cell receptor beta chains given below trace back to one sample, sequenced in a study of T-cell reconstitution after alpha-beta-depleted transplantation in children. Unique molecular identifiers were incorporated into the prepared TCRbeta library. TCRdb re-called the PCR reads through MiXCR, storing one row per CDR3 protein. Of over 550,000 distinct CDR3 sequences listed, under 12% are singletons. Material: PBMCs from the stem cell graft donor, obtained from the stem cell graft. The receptors were sampled from a human donor who donated a stem cell graft to a child with acute myeloid leukemia.

This clonotype was detected a few times. V usage is TRBV20-1 and J usage is TRBJ2-7; D may match TRBD1 or TRBD2 (7 bases each). The CDR3 runs to 12 residues. Germline V lookup: CDR1 DFQATT, CDR2 SNEGSKA (reference sequence). This CDR3 reads CRGQRGAYEQYF. For the CDR3, the DNA is TGCAGGGGACAGCGGGGTGCCTACGAGCAGTACTTC.

J is TRBJ2-7 and V is TRBV12-3 or TRBV12-4; perhaps TRBD1 as D (6 bases). CDR3 length equals 15 residues. Trimming removed 3 bases from V and 7 bases from J, with 19 bases in between. CDR3 amino acids: CASSLQSQGLGEQYF. The CDR3 DNA reads as TGTGCCAGCAGTTTGCAGTCCCAGGGGCTAGGGGAGCAGTACTTC.

This clonotype turned up a few times. The V gene is TRBV28, the J gene TRBJ2-3; possibly TRBD1 or TRBD2 for D (5 bases each). Germline V gene lookup returns CDR1 MDHEN and CDR2 SYDVKM. Trimming stripped 10 bases from V and 0 bases from J, with 14 bases between. The CDR3 runs to 14 residues. CDR3 DNA sequence: TGTGCCACCATGAACGGGGACAGCACAGATACGCAGTATTTT. This translates into CATMNGDSTDTQYF.

This clonotype was seen repeatedly, ten times or more. The rearrangement links TRBV29-1 to TRBJ2-1, with D unresolved. Deletions cut 2 bases from V and 7 bases from J, with 12 bases between. The CDR3 has 13 amino acids. CDR1 is SQVTM and CDR2 is ANQGSEA in the germline V gene. The CDR3 spells CSVESLGRNEQFF. The CDR3, as DNA: TGCAGCGTTGAATCTCTCGGACGAAATGAGCAGTTCTTC.

This clonotype was counted between two and nine times. The J gene is TRBJ2-3, the V gene TRBV7-2, with D perhaps matching TRBD2 (5 bases). The CDR3 extends over 14 amino acids. Trimming removed 2 bases from V and 5 bases from J, with 11 bases in between. The germline V gene encodes CDR1 SGHTA and CDR2 FQGNSA. DNA for the CDR3: TGTGCCAGCAGCTTAAACGGGATGGGAGATACGCAGTATTTT. This gives the protein CASSLNGMGDTQYF.

This clonotype occurred a few times. J is TRBJ2-5 and V is TRBV24-1; D remains unclear. Germline CDR1 KGHDR, CDR2 SFDVKD. Trimming shortened V by 3 bases and J by 5 bases, and 9 bases separated the two germline ends. CDR3 size: 13 residues. CDR3 DNA sequence: TGTGCCACCAGTGATCATCCTAATGAGACCCAGTACTTC. As protein: CATSDHPNETQYF.

In this sample, this clonotype turned up many times. The chain combines TRBV28 with TRBJ2-7; the match to TRBD1 covers 9 bases. The V gene's germline CDR1 is MDHEN and CDR2 SYDVKM. CDR3 length: 14 amino acids. J was trimmed by 3 bases and V by 5 bases; bases with no gene match: 5. CDR3 residues: CASSPGTGYYEQYF. The CDR3 DNA sequence: TGTGCCAGCAGTCCCGGGACAGGGTACTACGAGCAGTACTTC.

This chain links TRBV12-3 or TRBV12-4 with TRBJ2-1, with D maybe TRBD1 (6 bases). The CDR3 runs to 14 residues. Trimming removed 6 bases from V and 8 bases from J, with 17 bases in between. The CDR3 DNA follows: TGTGCCAGCAGGACGGGACACCAAAGCGATGAGCAGTTCTTC. It is translated as CASRTGHQSDEQFF.

This chain connects TRBV9 to TRBJ2-7; D assignment may be TRBD1 or TRBD2 (6 bases each). Between the trimmed V and J ends, which lost 4 bases and 4 bases, there was a span of 15 bases. The CDR3 spans 14 residues. CDR1 is SGDLS, CDR2 YYNGEE, per germline. The CDR3 DNA sequence: TGTGCCAGCAGCCCAACCGGGGGCCGGTACGAGCAGTACTTC. Its protein is CASSPTGGRYEQYF.

Only a few counts were recorded for this clonotype. Here the CDR3 reads CASSPGDDEQFF. The DNA of the CDR3 is TGTGCCAGCAGTCCGGGGGATGATGAGCAGTTCTTC. The genes are TRBV12-3 or TRBV12-4 and TRBJ2-1; D perhaps matches TRBD2 (6 bases). The CDR3 loop spans 12 amino acids. The V end lost 5 bases, the J end lost 8 bases, and 10 bases lay between the germline ends.